These 15 T cell receptor beta chains came from one sample sequenced in a study of blood T cell repertoires in COVID-19. Libraries were prepared by immunoSEQ multiplex PCR; TCRdb keeps only in-frame clonotypes and omits some of them. Of about 3,400 clones in the sample, 70% were seen once. Sample: peripheral blood. The receptors derive from a man between 65 and 79 years old with active COVID-19.

V usage is TRBV5-6 and J usage is TRBJ1-1; 9 bases fit TRBD1. The junction had 3 bases not matched to a gene; V was cut back by 5 bases and J by 1 base. There are 14 residues in the CDR3. The germline V gene has CDR1 SGHDT and CDR2 YYEEEE. As DNA, the CDR3 is TGTGCCAGCAGAGGACAGGGGACGAACACTGAAGCTTTCTTT. It translates to CASRGQGTNTEAFF.

The V and J genes are TRBV4-1 and TRBJ2-1; 7 nucleotides line up with TRBD2. Unmatched junction bases numbered 7, after V lost 0 bases and J lost 5 bases. CDR1 and CDR2 from the germline V gene are MGHRA and YSYEKL. The CDR3 is made up of 16 amino acids. CDR3 nucleotides: TGCGCCAGCAGCCAAGATAGGCTAGCGGCAGACAATGAGCAGTTCTTC. It encodes CASSQDRLAADNEQFF.

V is TRBV12-5 and J is TRBJ2-1, with D possibly being TRBD2 (5 bases). In germline, CDR1 is LGHNT, CDR2 FRNRAP. The V gene lost 4 bases and the J gene lost 10 bases, with 11 bases spanning the gap. The CDR3 length is 12 residues. CDR3 nucleotides: TGTGCTAGTGGTTCCGGACTGGGCGAGCAGTTCTTC. This codes for CASGSGLGEQFF.

Comments on this clone: The same CDR3 is also encoded by other DNA sequences in this sample. The genes are TRBV6-5 and TRBJ2-7; 10 bases are a match to TRBD2. This CDR3 region has 16 residues. Germline CDR1 and CDR2: MNHEY and SVGAGI. The ends lost 2 bases at V and 0 bases at J; junction bases unmatched: 4. The CDR3 spells CASSYRIAGGSYEQYF. CDR3 in DNA: TGTGCCAGCAGTTACCGGATAGCGGGAGGCTCCTACGAGCAGTACTTC.

The rearrangement uses TRBV25-1 and TRBJ1-3; 8 nucleotides line up with TRBD1. This CDR3 is 15 amino acids long. Per the germline V gene, CDR1 is MGHDK and CDR2 is SYGVNS. V lost 2 bases and J lost 1; bases outside the gene matches: 1. CDR3 coding DNA: TGTGCCAGCAGTGAACAGGGGGCGTCTGGAAACACCATATATTTT. As protein: CASSEQGASGNTIYF.

By proportion, this clone is medium-sized (0.01 to 0.1%). The gene calls are TRBV19 and TRBJ1-1, with TRBD1 matching over 8 bases. The CDR3 spans 15 residues. The germline V gene encodes CDR1 LNHDA and CDR2 SQIVND (reference sequence). V shed 5 bases and J 1 base; nucleotides not matched to a gene: 6. The CDR3 region has the DNA TGTGCCAGTAGTCCTACCGGGACAGGGAACACTGAAGCTTTCTTT. Residues: CASSPTGTGNTEAFF.

The chain links TRBV19 to TRBJ2-6, with 7 bases matching TRBD1. From germline, CDR1 is LNHDA and CDR2 SQIVND (reference sequence). This CDR3 contains 16 residues. V was clipped by 7 bases and J by 0 bases; unmatched bases: 6. The CDR3 sequence is CASIFSGGSGANVLTF. In nucleotides, the CDR3 is TGTGCCAGTATTTTTTCAGGGGGCTCTGGGGCCAACGTCCTGACTTTC.

The CDR3 spells CASSLGASGYTF. CDR3 sequence (DNA): TGTGCCAGCAGTTTAGGCGCTTCTGGCTACACCTTC. V gene TRBV12-3 or TRBV12-4 combines with J gene TRBJ1-2; no clear D gene. This CDR3 has 12 residues. Trimming removed 1 base at V and 7 bases at J, with 7 bases between.

The chain carries TRBV5-8 and TRBJ1-2; D is perhaps TRBD1 (5 bases). Trimming removed 4 bases from V and 8 bases from J, with 15 bases in between. The CDR3 covers 13 residues. The germline V gene encodes CDR1 SGHTS and CDR2 YDEGEE. CDR3: CASSRRGSQGYTF. In DNA form, the CDR3 reads TGTGCCAGCAGCCGACGGGGGTCGCAGGGCTACACCTTC.

The V and J genes are TRBV20-1 and TRBJ1-5, with D perhaps TRBD1 (5 bases). The length of the CDR3 is 10 residues. V lost 0 bases, J lost 12 bases, and 6 bases lay in between. The germline gives CDR1 DFQATT, CDR2 SNEGSKA (reference sequence). CDR3 loop: CSARDGHQHF. The CDR3 nucleotides are TGCAGTGCTAGAGATGGACACCAGCATTTT.

The chain uses TRBV7-2 and TRBJ1-1; D call uncertain. CDR1 SGHTA and CDR2 FQGNSA come from the germline V gene. The CDR3 sequence is 14 residues long. V lost 3 bases to trimming and J lost 3 bases, with 11 bases between them. This CDR3 reads CASSLDGGYTEAFF. The CDR3 nucleotides read TGTGCCAGCAGCTTGGACGGAGGGTACACTGAAGCTTTCTTT.

Sample share makes this clone medium-sized. J is TRBJ1-1 and V is TRBV19, with no clear D. The length of the CDR3 is 13 residues. Germline-derived CDR1 and CDR2 are LNHDA and SQIVND (reference sequence). Trimming removed 7 bases from V and 1 base from J, with 10 bases in between. CDR3 in amino acids: CASMRERNTEAFF. In DNA form, the CDR3 reads TGTGCCAGTATGAGGGAGAGGAACACTGAAGCTTTCTTT.

This clone is judged hyperexpanded. The rearrangement links TRBV4-1 to TRBJ2-7; 7 nucleotides match TRBD1. With V trimmed by 0 bases and J by 6 bases, 11 bases remained unmatched. The CDR3 consists of 16 residues. Germline V gene data show CDR1 as MGHRA and CDR2 as YSYEKL. The CDR3 nucleotides are TGCGCCAGCAGCCAAGACGGACAGGCACTCGCTACCGAGCAGTACTTC. Protein sequence: CASSQDGQALATEQYF.

This chain connects TRBV6-5 to TRBJ2-5; the match to TRBD1 covers 9 bases. Per germline, CDR1 MNHEY and CDR2 SVGAGI. V trimming: 0 bases; J trimming: 5 bases; junction bases outside the gene matches: 4. The CDR3 runs to 15 residues. This chain's CDR3 is CASSYSGQGWETQYF. In DNA form, the CDR3 reads TGTGCCAGCAGTTACTCGGGACAGGGCTGGGAGACCCAGTACTTC.

The table lists this clone with a count of one. The chain uses TRBV7-9 and TRBJ2-3, with 12 bases aligning to TRBD2. The CDR3 sequence is 17 residues long. CDR1 and CDR2 (germline): SEHNR, FQNEAQ (reference sequence). J lost 4 bases, V lost 0 bases, and 5 bases had no gene match. The CDR3 DNA is TGTGCCAGCAGCTTAGCGCTAGCGGGAGGGTCCGCAGATACGCAGTATTTT. This codes for CASSLALAGGSADTQYF.